This T cell receptor beta chain was captured in a study of CD8+ T cells in alopecia areata. After isolation, RNA underwent reverse transcription to generate cDNA as the sequencing template. Generated by immunoSEQ multiplex PCR, the TCRdb table keeps only in-frame clones and is missing some. The sample consists of over 150,000 clones, 58% of them appearing once. Treatment denoted: oral pan-JAK inhibitor, 5-10 mg twice daily. Germline V gene lookup returns CDR1 LGHNA and CDR2 YNFKEQ. The CDR3 totals 14 residues. Trimming pared 2 bases from V and 2 bases from J, leaving 10 bases between. This specimen consisted of CD4+ T cells sorted from blood, obtained at week 24, from a patient treated with tofacitinib. The clonotype originates from a human donor with alopecia areata. The chain carries TRBV4-2 and TRBJ2-7, with D possibly matching TRBD2 (6 bases). DNA for the CDR3: TGTGCCAGCAGCCAACAGGCGGGACCCTACGAGCAGTACTTC. Amino acid sequence: CASSQQAGPYEQYF.